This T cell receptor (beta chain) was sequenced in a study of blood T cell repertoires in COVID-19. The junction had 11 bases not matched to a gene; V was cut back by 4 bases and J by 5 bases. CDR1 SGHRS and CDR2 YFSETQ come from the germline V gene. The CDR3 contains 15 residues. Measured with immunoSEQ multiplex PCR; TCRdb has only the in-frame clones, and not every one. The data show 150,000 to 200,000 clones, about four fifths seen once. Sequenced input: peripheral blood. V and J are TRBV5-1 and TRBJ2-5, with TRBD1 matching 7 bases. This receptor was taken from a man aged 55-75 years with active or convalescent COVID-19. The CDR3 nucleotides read TGCGCCAGCAGCACCGGGACAGCTGGACGGGAGACCCAGTACTTC. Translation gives CASSTGTAGRETQYF.